This paragraph reports one TCR beta chain. Its specificity is not known. Germline V gene data show CDR1 as DFQATT and CDR2 as SNEGSKA (reference sequence). V lost 6 bases to trimming and J lost 4 bases, with 7 bases between them. This CDR3 comprises 12 residues. TCRdb called the reads again in MiXCR, with one record for every CDR3 protein. The sample records fewer than 950,000 distinct CDR3 sequences, over 25% being singletons. These data come from a study of T cell repertoires in cytomegalovirus infection. Study information: Both recently identified HLA-C-restricted and well-studied HLA-B-restricted CMV epitopes were used in the study. CMV infection together with matching HLA type was indicated by public TCR beta signatures.

The study, taken as a whole, reports: Clonotypes of TCR beta that were HLA-C-restricted and CMV-specific dominated the ex vivo response.

This sequence originates from a human donor in good health (CMV status not recorded). Some clones in this sample may be carry-over from other donors' samples. The specimen comprised cultured CD8+ T cells from PBMCs, sampled from culture after CMV antigen stimulation. This chain joins TRBV20-1 and TRBJ2-6; D remains ambiguous. As DNA, the CDR3 is TGCAGTGCCGCTTGGGGGGCCAACGTCCTGACTTTC. The encoded protein is CSAAWGANVLTF.